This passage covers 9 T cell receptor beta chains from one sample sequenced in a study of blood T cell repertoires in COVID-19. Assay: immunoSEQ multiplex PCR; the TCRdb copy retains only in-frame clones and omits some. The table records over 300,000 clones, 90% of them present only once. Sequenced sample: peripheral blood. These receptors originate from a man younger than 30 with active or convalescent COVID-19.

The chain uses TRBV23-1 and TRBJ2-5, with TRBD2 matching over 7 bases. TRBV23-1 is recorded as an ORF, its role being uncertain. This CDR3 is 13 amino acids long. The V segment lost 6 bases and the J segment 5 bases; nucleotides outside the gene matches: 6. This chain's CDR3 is CASRGEGEETQYF. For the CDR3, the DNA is TGCGCCAGCAGGGGGGAGGGTGAGGAGACCCAGTACTTC.

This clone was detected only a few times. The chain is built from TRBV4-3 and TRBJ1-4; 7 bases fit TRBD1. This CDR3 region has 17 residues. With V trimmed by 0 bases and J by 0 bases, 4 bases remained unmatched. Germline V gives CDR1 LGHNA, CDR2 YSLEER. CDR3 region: CASSQDLGGATNEKLFF. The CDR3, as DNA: TGCGCCAGCAGCCAAGATTTAGGGGGCGCAACTAATGAAAAACTGTTTTTT.

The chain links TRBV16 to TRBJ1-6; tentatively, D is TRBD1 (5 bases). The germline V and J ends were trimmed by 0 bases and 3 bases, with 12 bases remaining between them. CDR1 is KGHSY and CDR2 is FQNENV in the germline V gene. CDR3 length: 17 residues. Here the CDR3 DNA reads TGTGCCAGCAGCCAATCGGACTCCGGGGGCTATAATTCACCCCTCCACTTT. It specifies CASSQSDSGGYNSPLHF.

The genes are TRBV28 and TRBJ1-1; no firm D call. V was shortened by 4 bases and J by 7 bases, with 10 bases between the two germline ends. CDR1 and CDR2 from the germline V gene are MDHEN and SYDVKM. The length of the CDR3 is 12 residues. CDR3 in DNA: TGTGCCAGCAGTTCCCCGGGTCGTGAAGCTTTCTTT. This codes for CASSSPGREAFF.

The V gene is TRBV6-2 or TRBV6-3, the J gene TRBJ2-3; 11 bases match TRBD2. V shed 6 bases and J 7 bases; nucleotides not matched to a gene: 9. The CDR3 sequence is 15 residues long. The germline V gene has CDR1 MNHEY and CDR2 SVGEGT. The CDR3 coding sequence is TGTGCCAGCAGCCCTTTAGCGGGAGGGCCAAATACGCAGTATTTT. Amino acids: CASSPLAGGPNTQYF.

CDR3 amino acids: CASRRTDSGNTIYF. DNA of the CDR3: TGTGCCAGCAGGCGGACAGACTCTGGAAACACCATATATTTT. The chain couples TRBV6-5 to TRBJ1-3; tentatively, D is TRBD1 (6 bases). Trimming took off 6 bases at V and 0 bases at J, with 9 bases between the two ends. Germline CDR1 reads MNHEY; CDR2 reads SVGAGI. The CDR3 extends over 14 amino acids.

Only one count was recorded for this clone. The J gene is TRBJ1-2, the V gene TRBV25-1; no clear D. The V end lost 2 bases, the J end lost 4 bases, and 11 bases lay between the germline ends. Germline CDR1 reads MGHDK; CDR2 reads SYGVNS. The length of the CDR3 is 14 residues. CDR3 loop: CASSETWAGYGYTF. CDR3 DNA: TGTGCCAGCAGTGAAACCTGGGCTGGCTATGGCTACACCTTC.

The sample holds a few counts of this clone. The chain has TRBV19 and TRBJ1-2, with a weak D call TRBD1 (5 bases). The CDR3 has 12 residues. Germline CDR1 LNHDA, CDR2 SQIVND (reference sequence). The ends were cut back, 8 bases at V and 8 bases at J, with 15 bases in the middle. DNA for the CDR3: TGTGCCAGTCACCTGGGGGGTCTCGGCTACACCTTC. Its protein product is CASHLGGLGYTF.

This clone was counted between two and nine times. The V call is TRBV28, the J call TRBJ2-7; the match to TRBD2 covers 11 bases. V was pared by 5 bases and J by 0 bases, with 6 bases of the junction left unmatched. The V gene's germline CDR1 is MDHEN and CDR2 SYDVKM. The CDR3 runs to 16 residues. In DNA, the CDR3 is TGTGCCAGCAGTCCTTCTAGCGGGAGGAGCTCCTACGAGCAGTACTTC. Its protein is CASSPSSGRSSYEQYF. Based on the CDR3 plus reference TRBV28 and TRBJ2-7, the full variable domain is DVKVTQSSRYLVKRTGEKVFLECVQDMDHENMFWYRQDPGLGLRLIYFSYDVKMKEKGDIPEGYSVSREKKERFSLILESASTNQTSMYLCASSPSSGRSSYEQYFGPGTRLTVT.